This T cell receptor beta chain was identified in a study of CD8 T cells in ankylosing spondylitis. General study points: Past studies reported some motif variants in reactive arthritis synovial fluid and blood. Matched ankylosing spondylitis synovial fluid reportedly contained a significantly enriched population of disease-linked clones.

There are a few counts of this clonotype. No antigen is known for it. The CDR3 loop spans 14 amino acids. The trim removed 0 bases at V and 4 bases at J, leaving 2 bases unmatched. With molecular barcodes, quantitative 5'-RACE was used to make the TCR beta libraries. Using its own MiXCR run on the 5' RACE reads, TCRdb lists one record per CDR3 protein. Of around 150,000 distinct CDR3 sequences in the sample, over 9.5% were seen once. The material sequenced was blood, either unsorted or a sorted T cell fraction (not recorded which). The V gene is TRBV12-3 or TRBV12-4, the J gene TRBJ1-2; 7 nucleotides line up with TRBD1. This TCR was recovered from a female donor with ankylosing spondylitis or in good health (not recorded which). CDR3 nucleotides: TGTGCCAGCAGTTTAGCGACAGGGAGCTATGGCTACACCTTC. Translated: CASSLATGSYGYTF.